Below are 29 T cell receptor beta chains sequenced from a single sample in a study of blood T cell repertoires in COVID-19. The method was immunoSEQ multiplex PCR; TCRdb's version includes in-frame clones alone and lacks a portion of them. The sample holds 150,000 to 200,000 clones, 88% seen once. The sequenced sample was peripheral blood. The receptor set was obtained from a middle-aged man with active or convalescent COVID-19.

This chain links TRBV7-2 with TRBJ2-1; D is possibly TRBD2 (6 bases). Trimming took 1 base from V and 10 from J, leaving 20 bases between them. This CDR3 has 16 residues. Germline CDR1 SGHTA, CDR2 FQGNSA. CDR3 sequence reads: CASSLGTGWGEREQFF. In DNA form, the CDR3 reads TGTGCCAGCAGCTTAGGGACGGGTTGGGGGGAGAGGGAGCAGTTCTTC.

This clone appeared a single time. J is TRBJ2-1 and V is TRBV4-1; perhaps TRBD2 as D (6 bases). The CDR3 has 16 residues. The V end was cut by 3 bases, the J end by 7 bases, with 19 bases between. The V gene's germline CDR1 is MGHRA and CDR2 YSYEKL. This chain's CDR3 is CASSQPRDSRGNEQFF. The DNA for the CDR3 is TGCGCCAGCAGCCAGCCCCGGGACTCCCGGGGGAATGAGCAGTTCTTC.

The CDR3 region has the DNA TGTGCCAGCAGGGAGGGGACAGGGGGCGTAATTTCTGGGGCCAACGTCCTGACTTTC. As protein: CASREGTGGVISGANVLTF. The chain has TRBV28 and TRBJ2-6; 12 nucleotides agree with TRBD1. From germline, CDR1 is MDHEN and CDR2 SYDVKM. The CDR3 consists of 19 residues. Unmatched junction bases numbered 10, after V lost 6 bases and J lost 1 base. Full variable domain (rest looked up from reference TRBV28 and TRBJ2-6): DVKVTQSSRYLVKRTGEKVFLECVQDMDHENMFWYRQDPGLGLRLIYFSYDVKMKEKGDIPEGYSVSREKKERFSLILESASTNQTSMYLCASREGTGGVISGANVLTFGAGSRLTVL.

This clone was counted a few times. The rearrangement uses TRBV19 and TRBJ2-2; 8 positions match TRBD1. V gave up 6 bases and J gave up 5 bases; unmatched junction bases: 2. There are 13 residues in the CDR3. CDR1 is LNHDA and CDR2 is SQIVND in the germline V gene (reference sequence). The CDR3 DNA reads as TGTGCCAGTAGACAGGGGGGAACCGGGGAGCTGTTTTTT. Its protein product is CASRQGGTGELFF.

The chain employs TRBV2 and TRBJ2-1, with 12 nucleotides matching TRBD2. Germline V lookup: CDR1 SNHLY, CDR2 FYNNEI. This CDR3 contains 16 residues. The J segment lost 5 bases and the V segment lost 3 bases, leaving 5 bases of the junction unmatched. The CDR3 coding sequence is TGTGCCAGCAGTGATACTAGCGGGGGGCGCAACAATGAGCAGTTCTTC. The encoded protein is CASSDTSGGRNNEQFF.

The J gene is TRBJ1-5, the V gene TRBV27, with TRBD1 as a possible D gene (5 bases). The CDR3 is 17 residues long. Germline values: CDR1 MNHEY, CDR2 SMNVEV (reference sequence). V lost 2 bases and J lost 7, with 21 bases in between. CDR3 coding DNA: TGTGCCAGCAGTTTAAATGCAGGGCCCTCAATTGGGCAGCCCCAGCATTTT. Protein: CASSLNAGPSIGQPQHF.

Written as DNA, the CDR3 is TGCAGCGTCGACAAAGGACAGAGTCAGAACACTGAAGCTTTCTTT. This sequence encodes CSVDKGQSQNTEAFF. The V call is TRBV29-1, the J call TRBJ1-1, with D possibly matching TRBD1 (6 bases). Germline CDR1 and CDR2: SQVTM and ANQGSEA. The CDR3 sequence is 15 residues long. Between the trimmed V and J ends, which lost 6 bases and 1 base, there was a span of 18 bases.

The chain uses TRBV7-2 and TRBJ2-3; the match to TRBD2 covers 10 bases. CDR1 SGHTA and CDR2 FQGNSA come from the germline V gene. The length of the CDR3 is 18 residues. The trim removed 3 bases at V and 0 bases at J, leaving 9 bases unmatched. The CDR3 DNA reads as TGTGCCAGCAGCTTTAAGACTAGCGGGTGGACTAGCACAGATACGCAGTATTTT. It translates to CASSFKTSGWTSTDTQYF.

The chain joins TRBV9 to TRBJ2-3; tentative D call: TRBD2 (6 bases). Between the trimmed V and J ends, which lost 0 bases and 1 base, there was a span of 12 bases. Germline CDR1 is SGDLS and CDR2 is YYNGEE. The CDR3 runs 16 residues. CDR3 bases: TGTGCCAGCAGCGTAGGTGGCGGGACCGGCACAGATACGCAGTATTTT. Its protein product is CASSVGGGTGTDTQYF.

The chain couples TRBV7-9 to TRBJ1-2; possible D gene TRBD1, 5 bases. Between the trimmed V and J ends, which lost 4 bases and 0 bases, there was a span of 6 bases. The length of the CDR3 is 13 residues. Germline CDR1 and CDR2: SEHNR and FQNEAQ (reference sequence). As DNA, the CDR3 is TGTGCCAGCAGCTGGGGCACTAACTATGGCTACACCTTC. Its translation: CASSWGTNYGYTF. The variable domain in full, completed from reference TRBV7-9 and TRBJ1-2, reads DTGVSQNPRHKITKRGQNVTFRCDPISEHNRLYWYRQTLGQGPEFLTYFQNEAQLEKSRLLSDRFSAERPKGSFSTLEIQRTEQGDSAMYLCASSWGTNYGYTFGSGTRLTVV.

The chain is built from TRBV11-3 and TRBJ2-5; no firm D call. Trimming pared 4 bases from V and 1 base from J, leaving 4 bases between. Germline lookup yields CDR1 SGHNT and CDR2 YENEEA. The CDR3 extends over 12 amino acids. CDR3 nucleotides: TGTGCCAGCAGCTCGGTCCAAGAGACCCAGTACTTC. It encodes CASSSVQETQYF.

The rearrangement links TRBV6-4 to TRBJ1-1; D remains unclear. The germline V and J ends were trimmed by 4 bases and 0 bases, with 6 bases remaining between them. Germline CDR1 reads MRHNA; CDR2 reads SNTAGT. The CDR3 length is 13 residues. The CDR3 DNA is TGTGCCAGCAGTGTTGAGGTGAACACTGAAGCTTTCTTT. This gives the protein CASSVEVNTEAFF.

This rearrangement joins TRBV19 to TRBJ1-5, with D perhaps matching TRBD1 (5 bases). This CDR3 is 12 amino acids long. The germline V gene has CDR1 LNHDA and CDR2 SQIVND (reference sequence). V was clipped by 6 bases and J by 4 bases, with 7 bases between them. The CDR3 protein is CASRQANQPQHF. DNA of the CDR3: TGTGCCAGTAGACAGGCAAATCAGCCCCAGCATTTT.

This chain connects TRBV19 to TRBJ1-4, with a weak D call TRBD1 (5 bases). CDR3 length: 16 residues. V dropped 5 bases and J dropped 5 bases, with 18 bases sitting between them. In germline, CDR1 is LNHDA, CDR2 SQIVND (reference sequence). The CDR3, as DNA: TGTGCCAGTAGTGTCATATCCAGGGAAAGCAATGAAAAACTGTTTTTT. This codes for CASSVISRESNEKLFF.

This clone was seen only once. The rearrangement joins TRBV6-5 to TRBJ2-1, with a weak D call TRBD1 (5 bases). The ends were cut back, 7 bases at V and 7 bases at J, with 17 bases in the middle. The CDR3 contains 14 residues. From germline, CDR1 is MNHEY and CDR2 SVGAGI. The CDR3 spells CASKLVQGVNEQFF. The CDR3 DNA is TGTGCCAGCAAATTGGTCCAGGGTGTGAATGAGCAGTTCTTC.

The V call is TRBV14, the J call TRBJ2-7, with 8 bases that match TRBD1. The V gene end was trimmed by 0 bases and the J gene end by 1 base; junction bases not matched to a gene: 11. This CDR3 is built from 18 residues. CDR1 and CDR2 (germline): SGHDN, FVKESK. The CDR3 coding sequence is TGTGCCAGCAGCCAAGATGGTTTCATCGACAGGGGTTCCTACGAGCAGTACTTC. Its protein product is CASSQDGFIDRGSYEQYF.

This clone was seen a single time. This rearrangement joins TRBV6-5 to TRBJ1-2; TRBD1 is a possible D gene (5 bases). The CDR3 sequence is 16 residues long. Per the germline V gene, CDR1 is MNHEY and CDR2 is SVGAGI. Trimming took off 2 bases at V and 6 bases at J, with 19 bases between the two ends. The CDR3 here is CASSYLQVGQGNGYTF. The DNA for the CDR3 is TGTGCCAGCAGTTACCTTCAGGTTGGGCAGGGAAATGGCTACACCTTC.

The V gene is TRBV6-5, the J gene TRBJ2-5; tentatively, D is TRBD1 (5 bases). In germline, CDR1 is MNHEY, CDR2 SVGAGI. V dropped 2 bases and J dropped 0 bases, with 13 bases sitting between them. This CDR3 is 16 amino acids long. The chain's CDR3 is CASSYRGRWYQETQYF. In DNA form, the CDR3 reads TGTGCCAGCAGTTACAGGGGCAGGTGGTACCAAGAGACCCAGTACTTC.

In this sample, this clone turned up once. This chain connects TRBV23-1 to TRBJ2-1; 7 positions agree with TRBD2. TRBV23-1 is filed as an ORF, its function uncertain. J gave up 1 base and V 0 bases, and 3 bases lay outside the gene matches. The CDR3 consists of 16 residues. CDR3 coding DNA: TGCGCCAGCAGTCAATCGGGGCGGGAGTCCTACAATGAGCAGTTCTTC. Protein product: CASSQSGRESYNEQFF.

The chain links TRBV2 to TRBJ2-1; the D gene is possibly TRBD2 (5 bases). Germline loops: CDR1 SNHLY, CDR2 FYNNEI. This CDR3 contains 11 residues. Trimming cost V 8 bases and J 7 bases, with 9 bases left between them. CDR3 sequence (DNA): TGTGCCAGCGGTTGGAGGAATGAGCAGTTCTTC. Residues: CASGWRNEQFF. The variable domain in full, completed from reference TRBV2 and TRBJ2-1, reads EPEVTQTPSHQVTQMGQEVILRCVPISNHLYFYWYRQILGQKVEFLVSFYNNEISEKSEIFDDQFSVERPDGSNFTLKIRSTKLEDSAMYFCASGWRNEQFFGPGTRLTVL.

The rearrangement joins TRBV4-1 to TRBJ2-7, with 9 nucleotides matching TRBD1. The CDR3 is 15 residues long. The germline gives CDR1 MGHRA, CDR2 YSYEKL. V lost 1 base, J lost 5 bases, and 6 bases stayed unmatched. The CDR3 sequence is CASSQADRGGNEQYF. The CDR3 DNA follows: TGCGCCAGCAGCCAAGCGGACAGGGGTGGAAACGAGCAGTACTTC.

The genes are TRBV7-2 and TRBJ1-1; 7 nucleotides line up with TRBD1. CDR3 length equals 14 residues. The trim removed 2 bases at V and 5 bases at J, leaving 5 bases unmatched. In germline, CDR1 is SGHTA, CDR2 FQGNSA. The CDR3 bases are TGTGCCAGCAGCTTATCGCAGGGGGTTACTGAAGCTTTCTTT. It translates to CASSLSQGVTEAFF. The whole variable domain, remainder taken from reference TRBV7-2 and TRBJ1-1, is GAGVSQSPSNKVTEKGKDVELRCDPISGHTALYWYRQSLGQGLEFLIYFQGNSAPDKSGLPSDRFSAERTGGSVSTLTIQRTQQEDSAVYLCASSLSQGVTEAFFGQGTRLTVV.

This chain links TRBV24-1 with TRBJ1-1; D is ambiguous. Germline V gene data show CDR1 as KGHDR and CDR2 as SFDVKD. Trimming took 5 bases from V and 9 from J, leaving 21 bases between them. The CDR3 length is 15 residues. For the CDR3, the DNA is TGTGCCACCAGTGCGGCAGACGACACCTCTTCAAAAGCTTTCTTT. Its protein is CATSAADDTSSKAFF.

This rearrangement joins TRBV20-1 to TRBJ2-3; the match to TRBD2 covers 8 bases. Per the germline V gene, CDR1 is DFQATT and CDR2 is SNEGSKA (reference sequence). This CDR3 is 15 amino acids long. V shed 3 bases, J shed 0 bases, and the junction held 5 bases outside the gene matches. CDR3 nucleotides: TGCAGTGCTAGTCCAGCGGGAGATAGCACAGATACGCAGTATTTT. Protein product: CSASPAGDSTDTQYF.

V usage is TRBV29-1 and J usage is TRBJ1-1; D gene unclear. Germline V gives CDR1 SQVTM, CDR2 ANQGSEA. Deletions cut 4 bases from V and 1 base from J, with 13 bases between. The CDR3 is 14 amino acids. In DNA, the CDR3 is TGCAGCGTTGGTTCCCCTCGGGGGAACACTGAAGCTTTCTTT. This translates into CSVGSPRGNTEAFF.

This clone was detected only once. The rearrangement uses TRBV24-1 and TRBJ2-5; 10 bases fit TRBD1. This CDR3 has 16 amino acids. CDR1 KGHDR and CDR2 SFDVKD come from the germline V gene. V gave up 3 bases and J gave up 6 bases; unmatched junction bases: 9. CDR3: CATSDRGQGFLQTQYF. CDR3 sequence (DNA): TGTGCCACCAGTGATCGGGGACAGGGGTTTTTGCAGACCCAGTACTTC.

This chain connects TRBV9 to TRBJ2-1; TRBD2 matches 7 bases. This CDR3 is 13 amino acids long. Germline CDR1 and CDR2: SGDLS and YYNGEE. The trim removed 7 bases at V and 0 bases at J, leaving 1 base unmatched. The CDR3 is CASGRDSYNEQFF. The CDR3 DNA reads TGTGCCAGCGGGAGGGACTCCTACAATGAGCAGTTCTTC.

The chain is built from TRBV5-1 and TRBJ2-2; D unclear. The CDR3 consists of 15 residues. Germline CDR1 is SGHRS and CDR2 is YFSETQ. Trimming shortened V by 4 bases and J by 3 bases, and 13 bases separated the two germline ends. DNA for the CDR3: TGCGCCAGCAGCCCTGACTTGGCTGACACCGGGGAGCTGTTTTTT. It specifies CASSPDLADTGELFF.

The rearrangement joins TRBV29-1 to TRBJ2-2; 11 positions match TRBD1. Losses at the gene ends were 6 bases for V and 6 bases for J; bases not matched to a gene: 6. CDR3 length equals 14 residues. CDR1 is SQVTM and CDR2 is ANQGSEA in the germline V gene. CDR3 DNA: TGCAGCGTCCGGACAGGGGGCGCAGCCGGGGAGCTGTTTTTT. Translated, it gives CSVRTGGAAGELFF.